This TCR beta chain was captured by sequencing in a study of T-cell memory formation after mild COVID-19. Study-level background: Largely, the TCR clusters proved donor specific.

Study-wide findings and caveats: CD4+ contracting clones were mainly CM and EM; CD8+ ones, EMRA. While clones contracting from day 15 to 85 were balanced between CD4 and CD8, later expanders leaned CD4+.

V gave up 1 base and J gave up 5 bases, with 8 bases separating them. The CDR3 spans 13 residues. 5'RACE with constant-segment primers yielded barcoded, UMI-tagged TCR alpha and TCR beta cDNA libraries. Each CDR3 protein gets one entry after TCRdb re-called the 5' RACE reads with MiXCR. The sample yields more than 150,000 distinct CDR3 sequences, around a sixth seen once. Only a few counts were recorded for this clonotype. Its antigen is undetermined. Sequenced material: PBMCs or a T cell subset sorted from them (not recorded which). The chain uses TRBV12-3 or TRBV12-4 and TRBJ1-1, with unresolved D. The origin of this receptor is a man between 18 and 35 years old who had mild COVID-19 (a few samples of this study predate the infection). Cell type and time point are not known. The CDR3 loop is CASSLGARTEAFF. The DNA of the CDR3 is TGTGCCAGCAGTTTAGGGGCGCGGACTGAAGCTTTCTTT.